The sequence of this T cell receptor beta chain was determined in a study of T cells in Graves' hyperthyroidism and ophthalmopathy. Points from the study as a whole: The model made its ophthalmopathy prediction, and onset followed a median approximately six months later.

Details on this clonotype: Its antigen is not identified. Possible read error: a much larger clone is one base away.

This CDR3 comprises 14 residues. Trimming removed 7 bases at V and 3 bases at J, with 12 bases between. Germline CDR1 reads SNHLY; CDR2 reads FYNNEI. Fresh peripheral blood, 8 to 10 ml, was the source of the PBMCs. RNA transcripts provided the source from which TCR beta CDR3 regions were amplified. A first-round RT-PCR of the TCR CDR3 used the HTBI primer set. Each CDR3 protein gets one entry after TCRdb re-called the multiplex PCR reads with MiXCR. Of around 280,000 distinct CDR3 sequences listed, about an eighth were seen once; the top ten hold 7.9%. The sequence came from a woman aged 40 to 49 with Graves' hyperthyroidism. The rearrangement links TRBV2 to TRBJ2-2; D not certain. Input material: blood. The CDR3 coding sequence is TGTGCCAGCAAGAGCGTATCGGACACCGGGGAGCTGTTTTTT. This sequence encodes CASKSVSDTGELFF.